This T cell receptor beta chain is from a study of cytomegalovirus exposure and HLA in healthy donors. The wider study: Earlier sequencing of approximately 180 million T cells yielded 90 million to 140 million unique TCR beta sequences. General study points: The study labeled 170 or so TCR beta chains cytomegalovirus-associated. It was in a later analysis that TCR association rates were seen to vary by HLA locus, highest for DRB1 and lowest for HLA-C.

Details on this clone: Antigen unknown.

The primer mix had 60 Vbeta and 13 Jbeta primers. The repertoire was sequenced with immunoSEQ multiplex PCR; TCRdb's copy has only in-frame clones and lacks some. The table lists around 100,000 clones, with around 3.4% in the top ten. J was trimmed by 0 bases and V by 4 bases; bases with no gene match: 3. This CDR3 is 15 amino acids long. Germline V gene sequence: CDR1 SGHRS, CDR2 YFSETQ. The source is a man in his thirties or forties in good health and CMV-seronegative. The J gene is TRBJ1-2, the V gene TRBV5-1, with TRBD1 identical over 10 bases. Sequencing was carried out using PBMCs. CDR3 sequence: CASSTGQGANYGYTF. CDR3 coding DNA: TGCGCCAGCAGCACTGGACAGGGGGCTAACTATGGCTACACCTTC.